This section outlines one T cell receptor (beta chain) sequence together with its context. Its specificity is unknown. This sample was included in a study of monozygotic twins with inflammatory bowel disease. Regarding the study as a whole: Relative clonotype sharing with others was diminished in IBD patients versus healthy twins, particularly with disease activity. For repertoire similarity, concordant twins did not differ from discordant twins, possibly because power was limited.

The UMIs carried a 6-nucleotide sample barcode, and they were added by template switching. TCRdb re-analyzed the 5' RACE reads; it lists each CDR3 protein once, without DNA. The sample's table shows 150,000 or so distinct CDR3 sequences. The length of the CDR3 is 14 residues. Germline values: CDR1 DFQATT, CDR2 SNEGSKA (reference sequence). The TCR sequence derives from a human donor with ulcerative colitis or Crohn's disease, or a healthy co-twin of an affected twin (not recorded which). The sequenced sample was blood. This chain connects TRBV20-1 to TRBJ1-4; TCRdb proposes TRBD1, but this gene call is untestable without DNA. The CDR3 loop reads CSAGRGGGDEKLFF.